This TCR beta chain was recorded in a study of CXCR3-negative and CXCR3-positive naive CD8 T cells. Study results and limitations: Memory CD8+ T cell repertoires were far less diverse than both naive subsets.

With regard to this clonotype: Its antigen remains unidentified.

CDR1 and CDR2 (germline): SEHNR, FQNEAQ (reference sequence). CDR3 length: 16 amino acids. Through 5' RACE with UMI labels, the TRB cDNA libraries were prepared. TCRdb reanalyzed the 5' RACE reads and collapses them to one entry per CDR3 protein, without DNA. The table lists 75,000 to 95,000 distinct CDR3 sequences, with around 1% in the top ten. This sequence was found in a human donor in good health. Some clones in this sample may be carry-over from other donors' samples. The chain combines TRBV7-9 with TRBJ2-3; with no DNA, the TCRdb D assignment of TRBD2 cannot be verified. Source material: naive CXCR3- CD8+ T cells from blood. Specified subset: CD45RO-CCR7+CD27+CD95- naive CD8+ T cells lacking CXCR3 (TNR3-). Here the CDR3 reads CASSWSGLDFTDTQYF.